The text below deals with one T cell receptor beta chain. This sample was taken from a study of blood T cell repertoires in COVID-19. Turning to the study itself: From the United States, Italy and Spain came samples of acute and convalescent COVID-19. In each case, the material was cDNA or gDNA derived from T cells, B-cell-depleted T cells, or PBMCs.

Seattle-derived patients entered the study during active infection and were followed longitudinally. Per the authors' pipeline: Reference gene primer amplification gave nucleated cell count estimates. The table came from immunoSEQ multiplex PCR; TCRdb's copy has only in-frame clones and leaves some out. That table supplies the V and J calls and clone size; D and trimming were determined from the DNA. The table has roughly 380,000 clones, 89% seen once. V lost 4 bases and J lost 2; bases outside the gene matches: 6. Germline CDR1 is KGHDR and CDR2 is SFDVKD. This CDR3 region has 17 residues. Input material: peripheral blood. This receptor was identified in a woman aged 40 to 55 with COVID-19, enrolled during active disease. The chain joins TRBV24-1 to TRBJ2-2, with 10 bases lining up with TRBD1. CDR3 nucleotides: TGTGCCACCAGTGACCCGGGACAGGGGACAAACACCGGGGAGCTGTTTTTT. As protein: CATSDPGQGTNTGELFF.